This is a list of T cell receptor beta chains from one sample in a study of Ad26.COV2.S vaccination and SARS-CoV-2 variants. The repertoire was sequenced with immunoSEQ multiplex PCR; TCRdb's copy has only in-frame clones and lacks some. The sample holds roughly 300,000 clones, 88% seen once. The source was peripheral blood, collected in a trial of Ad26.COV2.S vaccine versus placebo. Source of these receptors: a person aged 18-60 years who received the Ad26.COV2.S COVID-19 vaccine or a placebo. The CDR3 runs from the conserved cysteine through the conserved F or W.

CDR3: CASSTSPGLSNSPLHF
V: TRBV5-1
J: TRBJ1-6

CDR3: CASSGTGVGQPQHF
V: TRBV18
J: TRBJ1-5

CDR3: CASAPRGGQRDTQYF
V: TRBV12-5
J: TRBJ2-3

CDR3: CASSQATVSEQYF
V: TRBV4-3
J: TRBJ2-7

CDR3: CASGLGGSYQPQHF
V: TRBV12-5
J: TRBJ1-5

CDR3: CSVGGGLGHFQAFF
V: TRBV29-1
J: TRBJ1-1

CDR3: CAWSGRFGTEAFF
V: TRBV30
J: TRBJ1-1

CDR3: CASTPLGFYGYTF
V: TRBV19
J: TRBJ1-2

CDR3: CASSFGVATNEKLFF
V: TRBV7-9
J: TRBJ1-4

CDR3: CASSHRVGIDNEQFF
V: TRBV5-6
J: TRBJ2-1

CDR3: CASSPWEGDEQYF
V: TRBV7-3
J: TRBJ2-7

CDR3: CATQDSTGVTEAFF
V: TRBV28
J: TRBJ1-1

CDR3: CAISSPGNYGYTF
V: TRBV10-3
J: TRBJ1-2

CDR3: CSARDQTSQFF
V: TRBV20-1
J: .

CDR3: CASSPPDRGNSPLHF
V: TRBV18
J: TRBJ1-6

CDR3: CASSPQTPNAYGYTF
V: TRBV7-8
J: TRBJ1-2

CDR3: CASSELTSGNTIYF
V: TRBV6-1
J: TRBJ1-3

CDR3: CASSPEWTGLYEQYF
V: TRBV7-2
J: TRBJ2-7

CDR3: CASSQSRTGFNTGELFF
V: TRBV4-1
J: TRBJ2-2

CDR3: CASSQEEGSLDTEAFF
V: TRBV4-1
J: TRBJ1-1

CDR3: CASSLNDINEQFF
V: TRBV5-4
J: TRBJ2-1

CDR3: CASRITGGTATDTQYF
V: TRBV2
J: TRBJ2-3

CDR3: CASSQDGAGGPVDTQYF
V: TRBV4-1
J: TRBJ2-3

CDR3: CASSTRQGAVTGELFF
V: TRBV19
J: TRBJ2-2

CDR3: CASGGFSYEQYF
V: TRBV10-3
J: TRBJ2-7